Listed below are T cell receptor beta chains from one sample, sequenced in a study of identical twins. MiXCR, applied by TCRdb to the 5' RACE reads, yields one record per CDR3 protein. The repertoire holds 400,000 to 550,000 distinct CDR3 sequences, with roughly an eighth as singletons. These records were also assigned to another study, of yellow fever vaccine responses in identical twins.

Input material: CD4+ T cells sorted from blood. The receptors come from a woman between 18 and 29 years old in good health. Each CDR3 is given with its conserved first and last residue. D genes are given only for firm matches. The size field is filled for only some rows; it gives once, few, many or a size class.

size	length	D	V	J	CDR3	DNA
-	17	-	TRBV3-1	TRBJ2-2	CASSPSRLAVRTGELFF	TGTGCCAGCAGCCCTTCACGGCTAGCTGTGAGGACCGGGGAGCTGTTTTTT
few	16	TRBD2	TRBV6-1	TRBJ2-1	CASNPSGGSSYNEQFF	TGTGCCAGCAATCCCAGCGGGGGGAGCTCCTACAATGAGCAGTTCTTC
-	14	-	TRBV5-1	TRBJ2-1	CASSSSRTFNEQFF	TGCGCCAGCAGCTCATCCAGGACGTTCAATGAGCAGTTCTTC
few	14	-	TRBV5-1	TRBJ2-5	CASSHEGGEETQYF	TGCGCCAGCAGCCACGAGGGGGGTGAAGAGACCCAGTACTTC
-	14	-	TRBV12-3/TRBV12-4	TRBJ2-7	CASKKTGRSYEQYF	TGTGCCAGCAAGAAGACAGGTCGATCCTACGAGCAGTACTTC
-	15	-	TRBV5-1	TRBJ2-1	CASSLDPGTYNEQFF	TGCGCCAGCAGCTTGGATCCGGGGACCTACAATGAGCAGTTCTTC
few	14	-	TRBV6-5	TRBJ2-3	CASSYPSPGPTQYF	TGTGCCAGCAGTTACCCCAGTCCCGGGCCTACGCAGTATTTT
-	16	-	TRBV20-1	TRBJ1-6	CSATVWTSQGNSPLHF	TGCAGCGCTACGGTTTGGACCTCGCAGGGGAATTCACCCCTCCACTTT
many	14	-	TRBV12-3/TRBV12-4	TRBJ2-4	CASSPTEAKNIQYF	TGTGCCAGCAGTCCGACCGAGGCCAAAAACATTCAGTACTTC
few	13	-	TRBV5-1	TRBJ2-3	CASSLAASDTQYF	TGCGCCAGCAGCTTGGCCGCCTCAGATACGCAGTATTTT
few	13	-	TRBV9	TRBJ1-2	CASSGRGGRDYTF	TGTGCCAGCAGCGGGAGGGGGGGTCGCGACTACACCTTC
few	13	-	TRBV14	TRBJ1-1	CASSRHRSTEAFF	TGTGCCAGCAGCCGCCACAGGTCCACTGAAGCTTTCTTT
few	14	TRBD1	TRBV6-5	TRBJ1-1	CASSYRDRITEAFF	TGTGCCAGCAGTTACCGGGACAGGATCACTGAAGCTTTCTTT
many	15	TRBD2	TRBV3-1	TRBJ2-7	CASSQGPSGSYEQYF	TGTGCCAGCAGCCAAGGGCCTAGCGGGAGCTACGAGCAGTACTTC
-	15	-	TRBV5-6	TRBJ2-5	CASSPGFGLQETQYF	TGTGCCAGCAGCCCCGGTTTTGGGTTACAAGAGACCCAGTACTTC
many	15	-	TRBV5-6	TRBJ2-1	CATKSVGDISNEQFF	TGTGCCACCAAATCGGTAGGGGATATAAGCAATGAGCAGTTCTTC
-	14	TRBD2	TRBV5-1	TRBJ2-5	CASSGSSGGETQYF	TGCGCCAGCAGCGGTTCTAGCGGGGGGGAGACCCAGTACTTC
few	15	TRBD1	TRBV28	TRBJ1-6	CASSFRDRGNSPLHF	TGTGCCAGCAGTTTCCGGGACAGGGGCAATTCACCCCTCCACTTT
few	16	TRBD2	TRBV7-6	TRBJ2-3	CASSLGAGVTTDTQYF	TGTGCCAGCAGCTTAGGAGCGGGAGTTACTACAGATACGCAGTATTTT
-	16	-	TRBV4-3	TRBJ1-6	CASSQVWEKYNSPLHF	TGCGCCAGCAGCCAAGTCTGGGAAAAATATAATTCACCCCTCCACTTT
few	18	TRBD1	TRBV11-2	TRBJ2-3	CASSPRPGTGGAGDTQYF	TGTGCCAGCAGCCCACGTCCCGGGACAGGGGGCGCAGGAGATACGCAGTATTTT
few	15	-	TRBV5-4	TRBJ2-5	CASSLGQVGQETQYF	TGTGCCAGCAGCTTGGGACAGGTCGGCCAAGAGACCCAGTACTTC